The present entry profiles one TCR beta chain with its context. In the authors' methods: Reference gene primer amplification gave nucleated cell count estimates. Assay: immunoSEQ multiplex PCR; the TCRdb copy retains only in-frame clones and omits some. V, J and clone size derive from that table, while D and trimming were established from the DNA sequence. Among under 170,000 clones listed, about 80% were seen once. The sample comes from a study of blood T cell repertoires in COVID-19. Study at large: The United States, Italy and Spain supplied acute and convalescent COVID-19 samples. PBMCs, B-cell-depleted T cells, or T cells were the source of the cDNA or gDNA that made up the material.

CDR1 SGHVS and CDR2 FNYEAQ come from the germline V gene. Unmatched junction bases numbered 17, after V lost 5 bases and J lost 10 bases. This CDR3 is built from 18 residues. Sequencing was performed on peripheral blood. This rearrangement joins TRBV7-6 to TRBJ1-6; 10 nucleotides align to TRBD1. This TCR derives from a man aged 65-85 years with acute or convalescent COVID-19. Here the CDR3 reads CASSPDPRDRGLRSPLHF. The CDR3 DNA sequence: TGTGCCAGCAGCCCAGACCCCCGGGACAGGGGATTAAGGTCACCCCTCCACTTT.